Listed below are T cell receptor beta chains from one sample, sequenced in a study of T cell responses to AZD1222 COVID-19 vaccine. The protocol was immunoSEQ multiplex PCR, while the TCRdb copy is restricted to in-frame clones and leaves out a portion. The table records tens of thousands of clones, around nine tenths of them present only once. The sequenced sample was peripheral blood, obtained 28 days after the second AZD1222 dose. The receptors originated from an adult who received the AZD1222 COVID-19 vaccine. Each CDR3 is given with its conserved first and last residue. The order of the fields is V gene, J gene, clone size, D gene, CDR3 protein, CDR3 DNA. The D gene is left open where the match is weak. Clone size, where shown, is once, few, many, or a class for clones that have expanded.

TRBV9	TRBJ1-2	NA	NA	CASSVSDLYGYTF	TGTGCCAGCAGCGTATCAGACCTCTATGGCTACACCTTC
TRBV10-3	TRBJ1-1	NA	NA	CAAGGIVGITEAFF	TGTGCCGCCGGGGGTATTGTAGGGATCACTGAAGCTTTCTTT
TRBV5-1	TRBJ2-1	NA	NA	CASSFGGNEQFF	TGCGCCAGCAGCTTTGGCGGCAATGAGCAGTTCTTC
TRBV4-1	TRBJ1-2	NA	NA	CASSQVSRSPYGYTF	TGCGCCAGCAGCCAAGTGTCTCGGTCTCCTTATGGCTACACCTTC
TRBV28	TRBJ1-4	NA	NA	CASSFGSGAANEKLFF	TGTGCCAGCAGTTTTGGGTCCGGGGCAGCTAATGAAAAACTGTTTTTT
TRBV11-2	TRBJ2-7	NA	NA	CASSLDRYDEQYF	TGTGCCAGCAGCTTAGACAGGTACGACGAGCAGTACTTC
TRBV7-3	TRBJ1-2	NA	NA	CASSPSHLGYGYTF	TGTGCCAGCAGCCCTAGTCACCTCGGTTATGGCTACACCTTC
TRBV6-5	TRBJ1-5	few	TRBD1	CASSYQGAGQPQHF	TGTGCCAGCAGTTACCAGGGGGCAGGTCAGCCCCAGCATTTT
TRBV15	TRBJ1-5	NA	TRBD1	CATSPGQEVQPQHF	TGTGCCACCAGCCCGGGACAGGAGGTTCAGCCCCAGCATTTT
TRBV19	TRBJ1-1	NA	NA	CASSIRRQNTEAFF	TGTGCCAGTAGTATAAGGCGGCAGAACACTGAAGCTTTCTTT
TRBV30	TRBJ1-3	NA	NA	CAWSVRGAGNTIYF	TGTGCCTGGAGTGTACGGGGAGCTGGAAACACCATATATTTT
TRBV10-3	TRBJ2-4	NA	TRBD2	CAISESGLAGAGRNIQYF	TGTGCCATCAGTGAGTCAGGACTAGCGGGGGCCGGGAGGAACATTCAGTACTTC
TRBV5-1	TRBJ1-2	NA	NA	CASSPGVRGTNYGYTF	TGCGCCAGCAGCCCGGGGGTCAGGGGAACTAACTATGGCTACACCTTC
TRBV5-5	TRBJ1-4	NA	NA	CASSPTTNEKLFF	TGTGCCAGCAGCCCAACAACTAATGAAAAACTGTTTTTT
TRBV28	TRBJ1-4	NA	NA	CASRSPVQGQEKLFF	TGTGCCAGCCGATCCCCGGTACAGGGACAAGAAAAACTGTTTTTT
TRBV7-2	TRBJ2-1	NA	TRBD2	CASSPRSIAGGYNEQFF	TGTGCCAGCAGCCCTCGATCCATAGCGGGTGGCTACAATGAGCAGTTCTTC